This entry lists 18 T cell receptor beta chains sequenced from one sample in a study of cytomegalovirus exposure and HLA in healthy donors. PCR involved 60 Vbeta and 13 Jbeta primers. Some clones are missing from TCRdb's copy, which holds only in-frame ones; the method was immunoSEQ multiplex PCR. This sample has approximately 280,000 clones, with roughly 89% found just once. Input material: PBMCs. The receptors derive from a woman between 18 and 29 years old in good health and CMV-seronegative.

J is TRBJ2-1 and V is TRBV5-1, with 15 bases lining up with TRBD2. This CDR3 is 19 amino acids long. V trimming: 4 bases; J trimming: 5 bases; junction bases outside the gene matches: 13. Germline V gene data show CDR1 as SGHRS and CDR2 as YFSETQ. CDR3: CASSSPKGTSGGTNNEQFF. CDR3 nucleotide sequence: TGCGCCAGCAGCAGCCCAAAAGGGACTAGCGGGGGGACAAACAATGAGCAGTTCTTC.

This chain uses TRBV27 with TRBJ2-1; D is unresolved. V was shortened by 6 bases and J by 2 bases, with 11 bases between the two germline ends. The CDR3 has 14 residues. The V gene's germline CDR1 is MNHEY and CDR2 SMNVEV (reference sequence). Here the CDR3 reads CASSRLGAYNEQFF. DNA for the CDR3: TGTGCCAGCAGCAGGTTGGGCGCCTACAATGAGCAGTTCTTC.

This chain connects TRBV2 to TRBJ2-4; 13 bases line up with TRBD2. Unmatched junction bases numbered 13, after V lost 10 bases and J lost 10 bases. The germline V gene has CDR1 SNHLY and CDR2 FYNNEI. This CDR3 has 15 residues. The CDR3: CATDRGLAGSLIQYF. The CDR3, as DNA: TGTGCCACCGACCGGGGACTAGCGGGAAGTCTAATTCAGTACTTC. Full variable domain (rest looked up from reference TRBV2 and TRBJ2-4): EPEVTQTPSHQVTQMGQEVILRCVPISNHLYFYWYRQILGQKVEFLVSFYNNEISEKSEIFDDQFSVERPDGSNFTLKIRSTKLEDSAMYFCATDRGLAGSLIQYFGAGTRLSVL.

The rearrangement uses TRBV7-2 and TRBJ2-7; 9 nucleotides align to TRBD1. Germline values: CDR1 SGHTA, CDR2 FQGNSA. The length of the CDR3 is 15 residues. The trim removed 5 bases at V and 2 bases at J, leaving 7 bases unmatched. CDR3 in DNA: TGTGCCAGCAGCGTCGGACAGGGGCGCACCTACGAGCAGTACTTC. It yields the protein CASSVGQGRTYEQYF.

In this sample, this clone turned up once. J is TRBJ2-1 and V is TRBV9; 9 positions match TRBD2. Trimming removed 3 bases from V and 2 bases from J; junction bases left unmatched: 12. The germline V gene has CDR1 SGDLS and CDR2 YYNGEE. This CDR3 is 18 amino acids long. The CDR3 spells CASSGALAGLDTYNEQFF. In DNA form, the CDR3 reads TGTGCCAGCAGCGGAGCTCTAGCGGGACTAGATACCTACAATGAGCAGTTCTTC.

The J gene is TRBJ2-1, the V gene TRBV11-2; TRBD2 agrees at 7 bases. The germline CDR1 and CDR2 sequences are SGHAT and FQNNGV. This CDR3 has 16 residues. The V gene end was trimmed by 4 bases and the J gene end by 4 bases; junction bases not matched to a gene: 10. The CDR3 DNA is TGTGCCAGCAGCTCCTGGTGGGGGGGAGTATACAATGAGCAGTTCTTC. Protein: CASSSWWGGVYNEQFF.

V and J are TRBV6-4 and TRBJ2-3, with TRBD2 matching over 9 bases. This CDR3 is built from 14 residues. J was trimmed by 1 base and V by 5 bases; bases with no gene match: 1. CDR1 and CDR2 from the germline V gene are MRHNA and SNTAGT. CDR3 region: CASSIAGGTDTQYF. CDR3 DNA: TGTGCCAGCAGTATAGCGGGGGGCACAGATACGCAGTATTTT.

The rearrangement uses TRBV25-1 and TRBJ2-1; TRBD2 might be the D (7 bases). The CDR3 totals 15 residues. The germline V gene has CDR1 MGHDK and CDR2 SYGVNS. V lost 3 bases to trimming and J lost 2 bases, with 11 bases between them. The CDR3 here is CASSESGGAYNEQFF. Here the CDR3 DNA reads TGTGCCAGCAGTGAGTCGGGGGGCGCCTACAATGAGCAGTTCTTC.

This clone turned up a few times. V is TRBV7-3 and J is TRBJ1-1; D is possibly TRBD1 (6 bases). V gave up 1 base and J gave up 0 bases, with 21 bases separating them. Per germline, CDR1 SGHTA and CDR2 FQGTGA. CDR3 size: 19 residues. The CDR3 is CASSLNGGPYQIMNTEAFF. The DNA for the CDR3 is TGTGCCAGCAGCTTAAACGGGGGGCCATACCAAATTATGAACACTGAAGCTTTCTTT.

V and J are TRBV2 and TRBJ2-1, with TRBD1 matching 9 bases. Looked up from germline, CDR1 is SNHLY and CDR2 is FYNNEI. J lost 5 bases, V lost 10 bases, and 9 bases had no gene match. CDR3 length: 14 amino acids. The CDR3 region has the DNA TGTGCCACCACTGAGGGACAGGGCAACAATGAGCAGTTCTTC. This translates into CATTEGQGNNEQFF.

This clone was found a few times. The genes are TRBV30 and TRBJ1-1; perhaps TRBD1 as D (6 bases). CDR1 is GTSNPN and CDR2 is SVGIG in the germline V gene (reference sequence). The CDR3 runs to 13 residues. V lost 3 bases to trimming and J lost 1 base, with 9 bases between them. CDR3 amino acids: CAWRQGTNTEAFF. The CDR3 DNA follows: TGTGCCTGGAGACAGGGAACGAACACTGAAGCTTTCTTT.

The chain recombines TRBV12-5 with TRBJ1-2; TRBD1 matches at 9 bases. The V and J ends lost 7 bases and 4 bases, in that order; junction bases with no gene match: 7. The CDR3 is 14 amino acids. Per germline, CDR1 LGHNT and CDR2 FRNRAP. Here the CDR3 reads CASALTGGGYGYTF. The CDR3 region has the DNA TGTGCTAGTGCCCTGACAGGGGGTGGCTATGGCTACACCTTC.

The V and J genes are TRBV18 and TRBJ2-6; D possibly corresponds to TRBD1 (6 bases). V shed 5 bases and J shed 0 bases, with 14 bases lying between them. The CDR3 loop spans 17 amino acids. CDR1 and CDR2 from the germline V gene are KGHSH and LQKENI. Written as DNA, the CDR3 is TGTGCCAGCTCATCCGCACAGGGAAGCTCTGGGGCCAACGTCCTGACTTTC. Protein product: CASSSAQGSSGANVLTF.

The chain links TRBV7-2 to TRBJ1-1; TRBD1 aligns across 9 bases. The germline V gene has CDR1 SGHTA and CDR2 FQGNSA. The CDR3 runs 14 residues. V gave up 1 base and J gave up 7 bases; unmatched junction bases: 4. This CDR3 is CASSLVQGASEAFF. The CDR3 bases are TGTGCCAGCAGCTTAGTACAGGGGGCGAGTGAAGCTTTCTTT.

The chain recombines TRBV18 with TRBJ2-2; no firm D call. Trimming pared 2 bases from V and 0 bases from J, leaving 4 bases between. The CDR3 runs 14 residues. CDR1 is KGHSH and CDR2 is LQKENI in the germline V gene. The CDR3 nucleotides read TGTGCCAGCTCACCAACTTCGAACACCGGGGAGCTGTTTTTT. This codes for CASSPTSNTGELFF.

The rearrangement uses TRBV27 and TRBJ2-3; 7 nucleotides align to TRBD2. The length of the CDR3 is 15 residues. Germline CDR1 is MNHEY and CDR2 is SMNVEV (reference sequence). Trimming took 2 bases from V and 4 from J; bases not matched to a gene: 6. The CDR3 sequence: CASSLAGELADTQYF. CDR3 nucleotide sequence: TGTGCCAGCAGTTTAGCGGGGGAATTGGCAGATACGCAGTATTTT.

The J gene is TRBJ2-1, the V gene TRBV9; 13 positions agree with TRBD2. Germline V gene data show CDR1 as SGDLS and CDR2 as YYNGEE. The V gene end was trimmed by 3 bases and the J gene end by 3 bases; junction bases not matched to a gene: 9. This CDR3 spans 18 amino acids. The CDR3 loop is CASSARLAGGPNYNEQFF. CDR3 nucleotides: TGTGCCAGCAGCGCCCGACTAGCGGGGGGCCCAAACTACAATGAGCAGTTCTTC.

V and J are TRBV5-6 and TRBJ1-1; 10 bases agree with TRBD1. With V trimmed by 2 bases and J by 1 base, 2 bases remained unmatched. The CDR3 is made up of 15 amino acids. Per germline, CDR1 SGHDT and CDR2 YYEEEE. The CDR3 spells CASSFGQGGNTEAFF. DNA of the CDR3: TGTGCCAGCAGCTTTGGACAGGGGGGGAACACTGAAGCTTTCTTT.